This T cell receptor beta chain was recovered during a study of early T cells in non-severe SARS-CoV-2 infection. Study context: Unsorted whole-blood RNA was sequenced in bulk, leaving chains unpaired. Study-level points and caveats: Clonotype matching in VDJdb favored anti-spike CD8 responses and did not capture private and CD4 specificities.

The germline V gene encodes CDR1 MNHNY and CDR2 SVGAGI (reference sequence). The CDR3 spans 15 residues. V trimming: 5 bases; J trimming: 7 bases; junction bases outside the gene matches: 7. With regard to this clonotype: Antigen specificity is unknown.

The TCR library protocol attached unique molecular identifiers to the individual cDNA molecules. Using its own MiXCR run on the 5' RACE reads, TCRdb lists one record per CDR3 protein. The sample carries 75,000 to 100,000 distinct CDR3 sequences, roughly 14% recorded once. Sequencing was done on a sample of whole blood. The TCR originated in an adult who was a healthcare worker with PCR-confirmed SARS-CoV-2 infection or an uninfected control (not recorded which). The chain links TRBV6-6 to TRBJ2-1, with TRBD2 matching 11 bases. CDR3 sequence: CASSDLTSGGNEQFF. The DNA for the CDR3 is TGTGCCAGCAGTGACCTAACTAGCGGGGGTAATGAGCAGTTCTTC.